The sequence of this T cell receptor (beta chain) was determined in a study of T cell responses to AZD1222 COVID-19 vaccine. Clones were read by immunoSEQ multiplex PCR, and TCRdb kept only the in-frame ones, dropping some. The data hold approximately 220,000 clones, with 93% observed a single time. This CDR3 is 15 amino acids long. V lost 4 bases to trimming and J lost 6 bases, with 16 bases between them. Germline values: CDR1 SGHTA, CDR2 FQGTGA. Concerning this clone: What it binds is not known.

General study points: Seropositive at baseline were only six or seven AZD1222 recipients. Scientists sampled the repertoires only once the peak T cell response had passed.

Sample: peripheral blood, taken on day 0 of MenACWY control vaccination. This receptor was obtained from an adult in good health. The rearrangement uses TRBV7-3 and TRBJ2-1; D may correspond to TRBD1 or TRBD2 (5 bases each). The CDR3 coding sequence is TGTGCCAGCAGCTATTCCGGGACCTCAGGCAATGAGCAGTTCTTC. It is translated as CASSYSGTSGNEQFF.